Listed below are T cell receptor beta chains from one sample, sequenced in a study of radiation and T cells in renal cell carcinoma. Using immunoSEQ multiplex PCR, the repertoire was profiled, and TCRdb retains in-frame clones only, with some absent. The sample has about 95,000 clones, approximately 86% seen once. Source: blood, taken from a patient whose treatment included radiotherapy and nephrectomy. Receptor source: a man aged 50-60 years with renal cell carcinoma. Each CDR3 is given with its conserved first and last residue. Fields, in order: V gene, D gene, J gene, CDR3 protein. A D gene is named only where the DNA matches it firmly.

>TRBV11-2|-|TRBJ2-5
CASSLGQFQETQYF
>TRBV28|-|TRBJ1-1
CASTMGAEAFF
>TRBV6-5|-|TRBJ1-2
CASTYGAGTNYGYTF
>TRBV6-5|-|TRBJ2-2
CASRTGSGGTGELFF
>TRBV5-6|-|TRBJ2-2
CASSLYSPAGELFF
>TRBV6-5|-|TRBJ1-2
CASSGQRYGYTF
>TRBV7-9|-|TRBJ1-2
CASSSDPTYGYTF
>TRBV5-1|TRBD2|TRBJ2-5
CASSLSGSSGSEETQYF
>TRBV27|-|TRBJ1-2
CASSSTVNYGYTF
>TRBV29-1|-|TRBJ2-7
CSVVLPGFEQYF
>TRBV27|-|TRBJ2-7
CASSSQGFYEQYF
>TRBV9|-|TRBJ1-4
CASSLTGSNEKLFF
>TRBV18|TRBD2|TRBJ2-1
CASSRGGAYNEQFF
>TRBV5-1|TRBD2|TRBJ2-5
CASPSGSRQETQYF
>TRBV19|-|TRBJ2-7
CASRQGTEQYF
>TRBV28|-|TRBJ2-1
CASRSNNEQFF
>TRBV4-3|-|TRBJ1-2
CASSQEGFGGYTF
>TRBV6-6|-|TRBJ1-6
CASSRTRWSPLHF
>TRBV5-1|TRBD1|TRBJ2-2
CASSLTGTGTGELFF
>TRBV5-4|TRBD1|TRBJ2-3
CASGQGQTSTDTQYF
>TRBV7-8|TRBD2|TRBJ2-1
CASSLRSGGRGDNEQFF
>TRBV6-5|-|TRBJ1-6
CASANLYYNSPLHF
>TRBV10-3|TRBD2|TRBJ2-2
CATQNGGAQTGELFF
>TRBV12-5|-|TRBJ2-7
CASGLVGQNNYEQYF